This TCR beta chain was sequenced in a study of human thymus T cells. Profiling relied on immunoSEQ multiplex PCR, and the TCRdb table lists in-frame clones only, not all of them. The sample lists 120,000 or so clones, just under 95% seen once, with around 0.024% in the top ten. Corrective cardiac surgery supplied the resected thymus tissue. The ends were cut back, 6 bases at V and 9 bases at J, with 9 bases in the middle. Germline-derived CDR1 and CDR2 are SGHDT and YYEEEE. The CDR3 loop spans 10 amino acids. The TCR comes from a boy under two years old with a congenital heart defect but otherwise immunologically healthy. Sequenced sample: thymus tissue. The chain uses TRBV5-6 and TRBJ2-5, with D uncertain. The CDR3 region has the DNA TGTGCCAGCATTTGTAGGTCCCAGTACTTC. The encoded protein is CASICRSQYF.